This T cell receptor (beta chain) was profiled in a study of T-cell reconstitution after alpha-beta-depleted transplantation in children. The germline gives CDR1 MNHEY, CDR2 SVGAGI. Trimming took 6 bases from V and 2 from J; bases not matched to a gene: 10. The CDR3 is 15 amino acids. During its preparation, the TCRbeta library received unique molecular identifiers. Via MiXCR, TCRdb re-called the PCR reads, giving one row per CDR3 protein. The sample consists of some 200,000 distinct CDR3 sequences, roughly 15% of them appearing once. This clonotype appeared a few times. This clonotype originated in a human donor who donated a stem cell graft to a child with acute lymphoblastic leukemia. Sequencing was performed on PBMCs from the stem cell graft donor, taken from the stem cell graft. The chain links TRBV6-5 to TRBJ2-7; TRBD1 agrees at 7 bases. In nucleotides, the CDR3 is TGTGCCAGCAGACTCACTCGACAGGGAACCTACGAGCAGTACTTC. This gives the protein CASRLTRQGTYEQYF.